This TCR beta chain was retrieved from a study of regulatory T cells in long-lasting Graves disease. Study-wide findings and caveats: Thyroid tissue went unexamined; only peripheral blood was analyzed.

The CDR3 is 15 amino acids. Germline trimming cut 4 bases from V and 2 bases from J; bases unmatched to any gene: 6. Germline loops: CDR1 LNHDA, CDR2 SQIVND (reference sequence). This clonotype has a handful of counts. Its antigen is not identified. Building the TCR beta libraries relied on iRepertoire HTBI primers, and CDR3 regions underwent Arm-PCR. TCRdb ran MiXCR on the multiplex PCR reads and lists one entry per CDR3 protein. The repertoire includes fewer than 350,000 distinct CDR3 sequences, 15% to 20% of them detected once, and about 36% sits in the top ten. Time point described: newly diagnosed GD, antithyroid drugs for less than 3 months. Following extraction of RNA from PBMCs, that RNA was used to make the TCR library.

The sample in question was peripheral blood mononuclear cells (PBMCs), obtained at new diagnosis, from a patient treated with antithyroid drugs. The gene calls are TRBV19 and TRBJ2-7; 9 bases agree with TRBD1. The clonotype was recovered from a female donor with Graves disease. The CDR3 DNA is TGTGCCAGTAGTACCCTGACAGGGGGGGCCTACGAGCAGTACTTC. Its protein is CASSTLTGGAYEQYF.